The rows below give T cell receptor beta chains drawn from one sample of a study of cytomegalovirus exposure and HLA in healthy donors. The table came from immunoSEQ multiplex PCR; TCRdb's copy has only in-frame clones and leaves some out. This sample has roughly 140,000 clones, with approximately 80% found just once. The sequenced sample consisted of PBMCs. The receptors come from a man aged 35-49 years in good health and CMV-seronegative. Both conserved end residues are part of each CDR3. D genes are given only for firm matches. The size entry is marked missing in some rows and otherwise reads once, few, many or a size class.

.	TRBD1	TRBV18	TRBJ1-1	TGTGCCAGCTCGCGGACAGGGGAGCGGACTGAAGCTTTCTTT	CASSRTGERTEAFF
.	TRBD1	TRBV15	TRBJ1-5	TGTGCCACCAGCAGACCCGGACAGGGTAGCAATCAGCCCCAGCATTTT	CATSRPGQGSNQPQHF
.	.	TRBV27	TRBJ1-1	TGTGCCAGCAGTTTTGGCGGTAGGACTGAAGCTTTCTTT	CASSFGGRTEAFF
.	.	TRBV4-3	TRBJ2-2	TGCGCCAGCAGCCAAGATCTCCGTCTGCGGGGGAACACCGGGGAGCTGTTTTTT	CASSQDLRLRGNTGELFF
.	.	TRBV28	TRBJ1-6	TGTGCCAGCAGTCCAATGGGCAGGGCAATCTATAATTCACCCCTCCACTTT	CASSPMGRAIYNSPLHF
.	TRBD1	TRBV5-6	TRBJ1-6	TGTGCCAGCAGCGCGGGGACAGGGGAATATTCACCCCTCCACTTT	CASSAGTGEYSPLHF
.	.	TRBV7-2	TRBJ1-5	TGTGCCAGCAACCACAGCTTACTGTTGGGAGATAAGTTTGTGCAGCCCCAGCATTTT	CASNHSLLLGDKFVQPQHF
.	.	TRBV11-2	TRBJ1-2	TGTGCCAGCAGCTTAGACATGGCGGACTATGGCTACACCTTC	CASSLDMADYGYTF
.	.	TRBV21-1	TRBJ1-3	TGTGCCATCCAGATAAAGAACTCTGGAAACACCATATATTTT	CAIQIKNSGNTIYF
.	.	TRBV30	TRBJ1-6	TGTGCCAGCCGGTCTCCGGGAGGATATAATTCCCCCCTCCACTTT	CASRSPGGYNSPLHF
.	TRBD2	TRBV5-8	TRBJ2-1	TGTGCCAGCAGACCTCGGGGGGGAGTTAATGAGCAGTTCTTC	CASRPRGGVNEQFF
.	.	TRBV11-3	TRBJ1-1	TGTGCCAGCAGCTTAGAACCACAGCTTGAAGCTTTCTTT	CASSLEPQLEAFF
.	.	TRBV29-1	TRBJ2-2	TGCACCCTACTTGCAGGGTCCACCGGGGAGCTGTTTTTT	CTLLAGSTGELFF
.	TRBD1	TRBV6-5	TRBJ1-3	TGTGCCAGCAGTTACCGACAGGGCCCGCGAAACACCATATATTTT	CASSYRQGPRNTIYF
.	TRBD2	TRBV19	TRBJ2-1	TGTGCCAGTATCAGAGGTAGCGGGGGCACAAATGAGCAGTTCTTC	CASIRGSGGTNEQFF
.	.	TRBV5-1	TRBJ1-2	TGCGCCAGCAGCTTGGGGGGCGGTGAGGACTATGGCTACACCTTC	CASSLGGGEDYGYTF
.	TRBD2	TRBV11-3	TRBJ2-1	TGTGCCAGCAGCTTAGATGGGCGGGGGGGCCGCGATGAGCAGTTCTTC	CASSLDGRGGRDEQFF
.	TRBD1	TRBV9	TRBJ1-1	TGTGCCAGCAGCGACTCCGGGACAGGGGTTACTGAAGCTTTCTTT	CASSDSGTGVTEAFF
.	TRBD2	TRBV9	TRBJ2-5	TGTGCCAGCAGCCGACTAGCGGGGGGCGGGGAGACCCAGTACTTC	CASSRLAGGGETQYF
.	.	TRBV2	TRBJ1-5	TGTGCCAGCAGTGATTCACAGATTCAGCCCCAGCATTTT	CASSDSQIQPQHF
.	.	TRBV7-9	TRBJ1-5	TGTTCCAGCAGCGTTAATTATCAGCCCCAGCATTTT	CSSSVNYQPQHF
.	TRBD1	TRBV5-1	TRBJ2-7	TGCGCCAGCAGCTTGGTCGGGACAGGGGGCTACGAGCAGTACTTC	CASSLVGTGGYEQYF
.	.	TRBV2	TRBJ2-5	TGTGCCAGCAGTGAAGTGGCGGGACCGCAAGAGACCCAGTACTTC	CASSEVAGPQETQYF
.	TRBD1	TRBV7-9	TRBJ1-3	TGTGCCAGCAGCGTCGGGACAGTCGAAAACACCATATATTTT	CASSVGTVENTIYF
.	.	TRBV7-8	TRBJ2-6	TGTGCCAGCAGCTTAGCGAAGGGGCTGGGCGGGGCCAACGTCCTGACTTTC	CASSLAKGLGGANVLTF
.	.	TRBV7-2	TRBJ1-1	TGTGCCAGCAGCTCCTTCAGGCGCCACACTGAAGCTTTCTTT	CASSSFRRHTEAFF
.	TRBD1	TRBV5-6	TRBJ1-2	TGTGCCAGCAGCCAAGGGGGCGTCGACTATGGCTGCACCTTT	CASSQGGVDYGCTF
.	.	TRBV5-6	TRBJ1-6	TGTGCCAGCAGCCTCGCCAACGGCGGAAATTCACCCCTCCACTTT	CASSLANGGNSPLHF
.	TRBD2	TRBV7-8	TRBJ2-5	TGTGCCAGCAGCTTGGGCGGGCTAGCGGGGGGTCACCAAGAGACCCAGTACTTC	CASSLGGLAGGHQETQYF
few	.	TRBV5-1	TRBJ1-1	TGCGCCAGCAGCTTGATGGCAGAGAACACTGAAGCTTTCTTT	CASSLMAENTEAFF
.	TRBD2	TRBV7-2	TRBJ2-5	TGTGCCAGCATCTCCGGGGGGGGTCACCAAGAGACCCAGTACTTC	CASISGGGHQETQYF
.	TRBD1	TRBV7-9	TRBJ1-1	TGTGCCAGCAGCCGGGACAGGGTAAGCACTGAAGCTTTCTTT	CASSRDRVSTEAFF
.	.	TRBV5-6	TRBJ2-7	TGTGCCAGCAACTTATTTCAGGGGGGCTCCTACGAGCAGTACTTC	CASNLFQGGSYEQYF
few	.	TRBV5-1	TRBJ2-7	TGCGCCAGCAGTAACCGGGGATACGAGCAGTACTTC	CASSNRGYEQYF
.	.	TRBV11-2	TRBJ1-1	TGTGCCAGCAGCTTCCAAGGGGGGGTTCGGAACACTGAAGCTTTCTTT	CASSFQGGVRNTEAFF
.	.	TRBV28	TRBJ2-6	TGTGCCAGCAGTTTAGTCACGGGGGGGGCCAACGTCCTGACTTTC	CASSLVTGGANVLTF
.	.	TRBV11-2	TRBJ1-5	TGTGCCAGCAGCTCGGGCAATCAGCCCCAGCATTTT	CASSSGNQPQHF
.	TRBD1	TRBV7-2	TRBJ2-7	TGTGCCAGCAGCGCCAGCAGGGGGCCCTCCTACGAGCAGTACTTC	CASSASRGPSYEQYF
.	.	TRBV7-6	TRBJ1-3	TGTGCCAGCAGTTCTCAGGGGTCTGGAAACACCATATATTTT	CASSSQGSGNTIYF
.	TRBD2	TRBV7-3	TRBJ2-1	TGTGCCAGCAGCTTAACGGGGGCGGGAGGGTTCTTC	CASSLTGAGGFF
few	.	TRBV18	TRBJ1-6	TGTGCCAGCTCACCGTCACAGAGAAATTCACCCCTCCACTTT	CASSPSQRNSPLHF
.	.	TRBV27	TRBJ2-1	TGTGCCAGCAGGGGCTGGATAGGTAATGAGCAGTTCTTC	CASRGWIGNEQFF
.	.	TRBV18	TRBJ1-6	TGTGCCAGCTCCCCAGACATCGGGAAAGGGTGGAAGGGCGGATCACCCCTCCACTTT	CASSPDIGKGWKGGSPLHF
.	TRBD1	TRBV11-2	TRBJ1-1	TGTGCCAGCAGCTTAGGACAGGGGGGCACTGAAGCTTTCTTT	CASSLGQGGTEAFF
.	.	TRBV28	TRBJ2-3	TGTGCCAGCAGTTTCGGAGTTACAGATACGCAGTATTTT	CASSFGVTDTQYF
.	.	TRBV10-1	TRBJ1-2	TGCGCCAGCAGTGAGTTACTTACAGGGAACTATGGCTACACCTTC	CASSELLTGNYGYTF
.	TRBD1	TRBV2	TRBJ1-2	TGTGCCAGCAGAATACAGGGGGTAGGCGGCTACACCTTC	CASRIQGVGGYTF
.	.	TRBV10-3	TRBJ1-2	TGTGCCATCAGTGAAAAACAGGCCCCTCTTGAAGGCTACACCTTC	CAISEKQAPLEGYTF
few	.	TRBV28	TRBJ1-4	TGTGCCAGCAGTTTTCAAGGGAGTGGTATTTATGAAAAACTGTTTTTT	CASSFQGSGIYEKLFF
.	.	TRBV6-5	TRBJ2-5	TGTGCCAGCAGATACCAGGAGACCCAGTACTTC	CASRYQETQYF
.	TRBD1	TRBV10-2	TRBJ2-1	TGCGCCAGCAGGACAGGGGGCCCCTACAATGAGCAGTTCTTC	CASRTGGPYNEQFF
.	.	TRBV28	TRBJ1-6	TGTGCCAGCAGTAGGGGTGGTACGGCAGACGGTTCACCCCTCCACTTT	CASSRGGTADGSPLHF
.	.	TRBV7-3	TRBJ2-5	TGTGCCAGCAGCTTAGCTGGCAGCCAAGAGACCCAGTACTTC	CASSLAGSQETQYF
.	.	TRBV18	TRBJ1-3	TGTGCCAGCTCGCGAACAGACGGGGACTCTGGAAACACCATATATTTT	CASSRTDGDSGNTIYF
.	.	TRBV13	TRBJ1-3	TGTGCCAGCAGCCTTGGAGGGGCTGGAAACACCATATATTTT	CASSLGGAGNTIYF
.	.	TRBV14	TRBJ2-3	TGTGCCAGCAGCGATTTAGCGAGGGTTCCCCTGGATACGCAGTATTTT	CASSDLARVPLDTQYF
.	.	TRBV30	TRBJ2-7	TGTGCCTGGGTGCCCCAACTCTTTGGGGAGACCTACGAGCAGTACTTC	CAWVPQLFGETYEQYF
.	.	TRBV20-1	TRBJ1-4	TGCAGTGCTAGAGTTCAAGAAAAACTGTTTTTT	CSARVQEKLFF
few	.	TRBV4-1	TRBJ1-1	TGCGCCAGCAGCCAAGGGAACAGGAGGGACACTGAAGCTTTCTTT	CASSQGNRRDTEAFF
.	.	TRBV19	TRBJ1-4	TGTGCCAGTAGTTCAGGGGTTGCTAATGAAAAACTGTTTTTT	CASSSGVANEKLFF